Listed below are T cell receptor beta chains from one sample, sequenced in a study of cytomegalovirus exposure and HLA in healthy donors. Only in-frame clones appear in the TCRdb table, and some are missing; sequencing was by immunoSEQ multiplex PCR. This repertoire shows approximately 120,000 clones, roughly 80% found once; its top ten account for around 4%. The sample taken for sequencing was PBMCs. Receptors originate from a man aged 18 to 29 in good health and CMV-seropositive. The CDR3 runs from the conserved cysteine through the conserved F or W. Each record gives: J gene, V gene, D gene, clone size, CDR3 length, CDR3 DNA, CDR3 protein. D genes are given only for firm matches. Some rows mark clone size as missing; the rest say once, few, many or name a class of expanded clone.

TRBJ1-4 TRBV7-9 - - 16 TGTGCCAGCAGCTCAACAGGGCTTTCAACTAATGAAAAACTGTTTTTT CASSSTGLSTNEKLFF
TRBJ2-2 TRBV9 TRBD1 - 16 TGTGCCAGCAGCTTACAGGGGGTCGCGTACACCGGGGAGCTGTTTTTT CASSLQGVAYTGELFF
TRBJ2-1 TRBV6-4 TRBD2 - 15 TGTGCCAGCAGTGACTCGACTAGCGGGTACAATGAGCAGTTCTTC CASSDSTSGYNEQFF
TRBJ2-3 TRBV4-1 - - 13 TGCGCCAGCAGCCAAGGCGACACAGATACGCAGTATTTT CASSQGDTDTQYF
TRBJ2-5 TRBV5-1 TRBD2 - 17 TGCGCCAGCAGCTTGTTTGCTAGCGGGAGGGCCGCAGAGACCCAGTACTTC CASSLFASGRAAETQYF
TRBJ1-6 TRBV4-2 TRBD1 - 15 TGTGCCAGCAGCCAAGAGACAGGGCGGAATTCACCCCTCCACTTT CASSQETGRNSPLHF
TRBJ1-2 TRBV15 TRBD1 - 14 TGTGCCACCAGCAATACAGGGGTCGGCTATGGCTACACCTTC CATSNTGVGYGYTF
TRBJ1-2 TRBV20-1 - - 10 TGCAGTGCTATTAAAATGGGCTACACCTTC CSAIKMGYTF
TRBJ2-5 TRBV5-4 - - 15 TGTGCCAGCAGCTTCGGGTCCGGAGGGAAAGAGACCCAGTACTTC CASSFGSGGKETQYF
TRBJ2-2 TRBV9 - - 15 TGTGCCAGCAGCAAACAGGGCACGAACACCGGGGAGCTGTTTTTT CASSKQGTNTGELFF
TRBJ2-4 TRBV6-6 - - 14 TGTGCCAGCAGTTACTCGGAGGGGGCTGACATTCAGTACTTC CASSYSEGADIQYF
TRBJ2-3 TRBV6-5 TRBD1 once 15 TGTGCCAGCAGCGAGGACAGGGGATACACAGATACGCAGTATTTT CASSEDRGYTDTQYF
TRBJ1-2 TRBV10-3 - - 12 TGTGCCATCAGCGACAGACAGACCGGCTACACCTTC CAISDRQTGYTF
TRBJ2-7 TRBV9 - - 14 TGTGCCAGCAGCGAGGACAGCAGCTCCTACGAGCAGTACTTC CASSEDSSSYEQYF
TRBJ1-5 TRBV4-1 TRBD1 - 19 TGCGCCAGCAGCCAAGGAATCGTCACAGGGGGAATCAGCAATCAGCCCCAGCATTTT CASSQGIVTGGISNQPQHF
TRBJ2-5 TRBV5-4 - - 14 TGTGCCAGCAGGCCCGAAACGGGGCAAGAGACCCAGTACTTC CASRPETGQETQYF
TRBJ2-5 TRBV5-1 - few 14 TGCGCCAGCAGCTTGGACGGAGAACGAGAGACCCAGTACTTC CASSLDGERETQYF
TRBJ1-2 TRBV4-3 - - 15 TGCGCCAGCAGCCAAGATATCGTAGACAGGTCCGGCTACACCTTC CASSQDIVDRSGYTF
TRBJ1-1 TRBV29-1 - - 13 TGCAGCGTTGTACAGGGAATCAACACTGAAGCTTTCTTT CSVVQGINTEAFF
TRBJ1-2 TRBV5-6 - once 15 TGTGCCAGCAGCTCGCGGGAGGTCAGGGGCTATGGCTACACCTTC CASSSREVRGYGYTF
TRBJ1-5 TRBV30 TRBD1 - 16 TGTGCCTGGAGTGGATTGGCGGGGACAGGGGGTCAGCCCCAGCATTTT CAWSGLAGTGGQPQHF
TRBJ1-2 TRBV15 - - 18 TGTGCCACCAGCAGAGGGTTGGACAGACCTACTTCGAACTATGGCTACACCTTC CATSRGLDRPTSNYGYTF
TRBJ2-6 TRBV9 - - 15 TGTGCCAGCAGCGTTCAGGGCTCTGGGGCCAACGTCCTGACTTTC CASSVQGSGANVLTF
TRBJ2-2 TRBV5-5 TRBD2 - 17 TGTGCCAGCAGCTTGGGACTAGCGGGAGTTTCCACCGGGGAGCTGTTTTTT CASSLGLAGVSTGELFF
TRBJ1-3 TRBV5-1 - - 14 TGCGCCAGCAGCTTAGGGAGTGCTGGAAACACCATATATTTT CASSLGSAGNTIYF
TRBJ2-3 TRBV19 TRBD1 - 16 TGTGCCAGTAGTAACTGGGGACAGGGGGGACCAGATACGCAGTATTTT CASSNWGQGGPDTQYF
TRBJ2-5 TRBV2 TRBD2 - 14 TGTGCCAGCAGTGTGGGGTCTAGCGGGAGGACCCAGTACTTC CASSVGSSGRTQYF
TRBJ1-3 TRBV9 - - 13 TGTGCCAGCTCGGGGGGGTTTGGGAACACCATATATTTT CASSGGFGNTIYF
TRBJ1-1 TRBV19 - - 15 TGTGCCAGTAGTATAGGGGCCAGGGGGAACACTGAAGCTTTCTTT CASSIGARGNTEAFF
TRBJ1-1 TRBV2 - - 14 TGTGCCAGCAGTGATCCGAATTTGGCCACTGAAGCTTTCTTT CASSDPNLATEAFF
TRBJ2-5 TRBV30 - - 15 TGTGCCTGGAGTGATCCGTCTAAACTACAAGAGACCCAGTACTTC CAWSDPSKLQETQYF
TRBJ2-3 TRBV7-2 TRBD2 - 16 TGTGCCAGCAGCCCCCCGGGACTAGCGGGAGTGAATACGCAGTATTTT CASSPPGLAGVNTQYF
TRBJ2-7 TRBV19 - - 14 TGTGCCAGTAGTATTCGCAGGGGATCCTACGAGCAGTACTTC CASSIRRGSYEQYF
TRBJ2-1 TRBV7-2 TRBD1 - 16 TGTGCCAGCAGCTCTCAGACAGGGGTCTCCTACAATGAGCAGTTCTTC CASSSQTGVSYNEQFF
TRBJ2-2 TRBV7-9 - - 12 TGTGCCAGCACCCCTTTATATGGGGAGCTGTTTTTT CASTPLYGELFF
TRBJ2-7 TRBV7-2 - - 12 TGTGCCAACAGCAAGTCGGGATACGAGCAGTACTTC CANSKSGYEQYF
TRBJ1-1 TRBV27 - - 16 TGTGCCAGCAGCAACAGGCGTCAAGGGCTGAACACTGAAGCTTTCTTT CASSNRRQGLNTEAFF
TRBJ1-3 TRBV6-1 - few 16 TGTGCCAGCAGTGACCAGCCGGGTAACTCTGGAAACACCATATATTTT CASSDQPGNSGNTIYF
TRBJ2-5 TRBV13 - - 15 TGTGCCAGCAGCTTAGGCCTAAGTTCGGGGGAGACCCAGTACTTC CASSLGLSSGETQYF
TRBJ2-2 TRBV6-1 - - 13 TGTGCCAGCAGTGATCGGGGCACCGGGGAGCTGTTTTTT CASSDRGTGELFF
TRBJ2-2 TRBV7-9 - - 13 TGTTCCAGCAGCCCCACCAACGGCGGGGAGCTGTTTTTT CSSSPTNGGELFF
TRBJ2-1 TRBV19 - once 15 TGTGCCAGTAGTCCTAAACGGAGCTCCTACAATGAGCAGTTCTTC CASSPKRSSYNEQFF
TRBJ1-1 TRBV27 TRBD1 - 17 TGTGCCAGCAGTTTATCCACAGGGGGCTGGATAAACACTGAAGCTTTCTTT CASSLSTGGWINTEAFF
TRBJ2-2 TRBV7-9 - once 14 TGTGCCAGCAGCTTAGCGTCGGGGGTCTGGGAGCTGTTTTTT CASSLASGVWELFF